The 20 T cell receptor beta chains below were found in one sample sequenced in a study of OX40 agonist ivuxolimab in advanced cancers. TCRdb keeps only in-frame clones here, not all; method: immunoSEQ multiplex PCR. The sample carries about 86,000 clones, roughly 89% recorded once. Here the sequenced sample was CD4+ or CD8+ T cells sorted from blood, taken in a trial of the OX40 agonist ivuxolimab. These receptors were taken from an adult with an advanced solid tumor such as melanoma, head and neck, liver or kidney cancer.

The J gene is TRBJ2-1, the V gene TRBV19; 7 nucleotides align to TRBD1. The CDR3 is 15 amino acids. Germline trimming cut 4 bases from V and 1 base from J; bases unmatched to any gene: 4. From germline, CDR1 is LNHDA and CDR2 SQIVND (reference sequence). The CDR3 region has the DNA TGTGCCAGTAGTAAACCGGGACAGTCCTACAATGAGCAGTTCTTC. Amino acids: CASSKPGQSYNEQFF.

V and J are TRBV11-2 and TRBJ2-4, with D possibly matching TRBD2 (5 bases). Trimming took 5 bases from V and 0 from J, leaving 8 bases between them. Germline V lookup: CDR1 SGHAT, CDR2 FQNNGV. This CDR3 contains 14 residues. The CDR3 here is CASSPEGAKNIQYF. The CDR3 DNA is TGTGCCAGCAGCCCAGAGGGAGCCAAAAACATTCAGTACTTC.

J is TRBJ1-2 and V is TRBV5-1, with 8 bases that match TRBD1. V trimming: 0 bases; J trimming: 7 bases; junction bases outside the gene matches: 5. This CDR3 comprises 14 residues. CDR1 and CDR2 (germline): SGHRS, YFSETQ. The CDR3 DNA follows: TGCGCCAGCAGCTTGGACAGGGGGGCGAGTGGCTACACCTTC. It specifies CASSLDRGASGYTF. The full variable domain, rest sourced from reference TRBV5-1 and TRBJ1-2, is KAGVTQTPRYLIKTRGQQVTLSCSPISGHRSVSWYQQTPGQGLQFLFEYFSETQRNKGNFPGRFSGRQFSNSRSEMNVSTLELGDSALYLCASSLDRGASGYTFGSGTRLTVV.

The chain employs TRBV5-1 and TRBJ1-3, with D tentatively TRBD1 (5 bases). Germline assignment: CDR1 SGHRS and CDR2 YFSETQ. The CDR3 sequence is 13 residues long. With 4 bases removed from V and 3 bases from J, the gap between germline ends came to 8 bases. The CDR3 loop is CASSVDIGNTIYF. In DNA form, the CDR3 reads TGCGCCAGCAGCGTGGACATTGGAAACACCATATATTTT.

This clone came up a few times. V usage is TRBV6-4 and J usage is TRBJ2-3, with 8 nucleotides matching TRBD1. The CDR3 contains 14 residues. Trimming removed 2 bases from V and 7 bases from J; junction bases left unmatched: 5. Germline CDR1 reads MRHNA; CDR2 reads SNTAGT. The DNA of the CDR3 is TGTGCCAGCAGTGACACGGACAGGGCCCATACGCAGTATTTT. Protein sequence: CASSDTDRAHTQYF.

This chain joins TRBV19 and TRBJ1-5; 7 bases are shared with TRBD1. CDR3 size: 15 residues. V lost 9 bases, J lost 5 bases, and 13 bases stayed unmatched. The germline V gene encodes CDR1 LNHDA and CDR2 SQIVND (reference sequence). CDR3 sequence: CASSTTGFRDQPQHF. DNA of the CDR3: TGTGCCAGCTCTACGACAGGGTTCAGGGATCAGCCCCAGCATTTT.

CDR3 coding DNA: TGTGCCAGCAGTGAATCTAGCCACAATGAGCAGTTCTTC. Translation: CASSESSHNEQFF. The rearrangement links TRBV6-1 to TRBJ2-1, with D possibly matching TRBD2 (5 bases). V was pared by 2 bases and J by 5 bases, with 7 bases between. Germline V gene lookup returns CDR1 MNHNS and CDR2 SASEGT. The CDR3 has 13 residues.

The chain combines TRBV2 with TRBJ2-3; 11 bases are a match to TRBD2. Losses at the gene ends were 6 bases for V and 2 bases for J; bases not matched to a gene: 13. The CDR3 loop spans 18 amino acids. Germline V gene sequence: CDR1 SNHLY, CDR2 FYNNEI. The CDR3 coding sequence is TGTGCCAGCAGCGGCTATGCGACTAGCGGGACTCCCACAGATACGCAGTATTTT. It specifies CASSGYATSGTPTDTQYF.

This chain joins TRBV12-5 and TRBJ2-3; D perhaps matches TRBD1 (6 bases). CDR1 is LGHNT and CDR2 is FRNRAP in the germline V gene. V was pared by 6 bases and J by 3 bases, with 19 bases between. CDR3 length equals 16 residues. CDR3 protein: CASGTGQGFDTDTQYF. DNA for the CDR3: TGTGCTAGTGGAACGGGCCAGGGGTTCGATACAGATACGCAGTATTTT.

The rearrangement joins TRBV28 to TRBJ2-5; D call uncertain. Per the germline V gene, CDR1 is MDHEN and CDR2 is SYDVKM. The CDR3 totals 13 residues. V lost 5 bases, J lost 0 bases, and 7 bases lay in between. CDR3 loop: CASSRTNQETQYF. CDR3 DNA sequence: TGTGCCAGCAGTCGGACCAACCAAGAGACCCAGTACTTC.

This chain links TRBV2 with TRBJ1-5; tentative D call: TRBD1 (5 bases). Germline CDR1 and CDR2: SNHLY and FYNNEI. CDR3 size: 13 residues. With 7 bases removed from V and 5 bases from J, the gap between germline ends came to 12 bases. For the CDR3, the DNA is TGTGCCAGCACCCGGGGCATATATCAGCCCCAGCATTTT. Amino acid sequence: CASTRGIYQPQHF.

The chain combines TRBV15 with TRBJ1-2; TRBD1 agrees at 9 bases. The V gene end was trimmed by 6 bases and the J gene end by 7 bases; junction bases not matched to a gene: 6. This CDR3 contains 13 residues. CDR1 is LNHNV, CDR2 YYDKDF, per germline (reference sequence). CDR3 nucleotide sequence: TGTGCCACCAGGGGCCTGGACAGGGGTGGCTACACCTTC. Protein: CATRGLDRGGYTF.

The chain links TRBV29-1 to TRBJ2-2; D is possibly TRBD2 (6 bases). Germline CDR1 and CDR2: SQVTM and ANQGSEA. The CDR3 has 15 residues. With 6 bases removed from V and 1 base from J, the gap between germline ends came to 15 bases. CDR3 coding DNA: TGCAGCGTCGCCACGGACTACGTGAACACCGGGGAGCTGTTTTTT. The encoded protein is CSVATDYVNTGELFF.

In nucleotides, the CDR3 is TGTGCCAGCAGCTTAGGTGGCGGAGGGAACACTGAAGCTTTCTTT. This sequence encodes CASSLGGGGNTEAFF. The chain employs TRBV7-8 and TRBJ1-1, with D uncertain. The length of the CDR3 is 15 residues. The V gene's germline CDR1 is SGHVS and CDR2 FQNEAQ. V lost 1 base to trimming and J lost 1 base, with 10 bases between them.

This sequence joins TRBV9 and TRBJ1-1; D ambiguous. The CDR3 runs to 15 residues. V shed 4 bases and J shed 0 bases, with 13 bases lying between them. Germline V gene data show CDR1 as SGDLS and CDR2 as YYNGEE. CDR3 bases: TGTGCCAGCAGCACAACCGGGCAATTGAACACTGAAGCTTTCTTT. Amino acid sequence: CASSTTGQLNTEAFF.

This clone was picked up one time. V usage is TRBV6-6 and J usage is TRBJ1-6, with no clear D. The CDR3 consists of 13 residues. Germline V gene data show CDR1 as MNHNY and CDR2 as SVGAGI (reference sequence). V was cut by 6 bases and J by 8 bases, with 11 bases left in between. The CDR3 DNA is TGTGCCAGCAGGCTCCCTGGACATTCACCCCTCCACTTT. Translation gives CASRLPGHSPLHF.

The rearrangement joins TRBV10-3 to TRBJ2-1; TRBD2 matches 7 bases. CDR1 ENHRY and CDR2 SYGVKD come from the germline V gene. The CDR3 sequence is 13 residues long. Trimming at V came to 8 bases and at J to 5 bases, leaving 6 bases not matched to a gene. CDR3 coding DNA: TGTGCCATCGGGACTAACCGGAACAATGAGCAGTTCTTC. Its translation: CAIGTNRNNEQFF.

V usage is TRBV2 and J usage is TRBJ2-7; TRBD2 might be the D (6 bases). This CDR3 spans 14 amino acids. In germline, CDR1 is SNHLY, CDR2 FYNNEI. V shed 6 bases and J shed 3 bases, with 15 bases lying between them. The CDR3 sequence: CASRPRRESYEQYF. CDR3 DNA: TGTGCCAGCAGGCCTCGGAGGGAGAGCTACGAGCAGTACTTC. Supplemented by reference TRBV2 and TRBJ2-7, the full variable domain reads EPEVTQTPSHQVTQMGQEVILRCVPISNHLYFYWYRQILGQKVEFLVSFYNNEISEKSEIFDDQFSVERPDGSNFTLKIRSTKLEDSAMYFCASRPRRESYEQYFGPGTRLTVT.

This clone occurred a few times. The chain combines TRBV7-8 with TRBJ1-1, with TRBD1 identical over 7 bases. Germline CDR1 SGHVS, CDR2 FQNEAQ. V was clipped by 5 bases and J by 2 bases; unmatched bases: 8. The CDR3 is 15 residues long. Here the CDR3 DNA reads TGTGCCAGCAGCAAGGGACAGTTAATAAACACTGAAGCTTTCTTT. It specifies CASSKGQLINTEAFF.

This clone was found a few times. This chain connects TRBV5-1 to TRBJ1-5; a possible D gene is TRBD1 (6 bases). The V and J ends lost 0 bases and 2 bases respectively, with 12 bases between them. This CDR3 spans 16 amino acids. Germline V gives CDR1 SGHRS, CDR2 YFSETQ. CDR3 sequence (DNA): TGCGCCAGCAGCTTGGAAGGGGGGGCTGGCAATCAGCCCCAGCATTTT. This gives the protein CASSLEGGAGNQPQHF.